This T cell receptor (beta chain) is from a study of HIV-infected patients and healthy controls. V shed 0 bases, J shed 4 bases, and the junction held 17 bases outside the gene matches. The CDR3 extends over 18 amino acids. CDR1 and CDR2 (germline): DFQATT, SNEGSKA (reference sequence). Alpha and beta constant-region primers primed reverse transcription of about 500 ng RNA. Each of the alpha and beta chains got its own library through chain-specific third strand synthesis with indices. MiXCR, run by TCRdb on the 5' RACE reads, gives a single entry per CDR3 protein. Of about 13,000 distinct CDR3 sequences detected, roughly 9.9% appear once; the ten largest clones hold 6.5% to 7.5%. This clonotype was counted between two and nine times. Whole blood was used without fractionation, so all unsorted peripheral T cells were included.

The rearrangement uses TRBV20-1 and TRBJ2-5; the match to TRBD2 covers 7 bases. Sample: blood. The clonotype comes from an adult in good health. The CDR3 is CSARDLGGVGSLAETQYF. The CDR3 nucleotides are TGCAGTGCTAGAGATCTGGGGGGGGTGGGTTCACTTGCAGAGACCCAGTACTTC.